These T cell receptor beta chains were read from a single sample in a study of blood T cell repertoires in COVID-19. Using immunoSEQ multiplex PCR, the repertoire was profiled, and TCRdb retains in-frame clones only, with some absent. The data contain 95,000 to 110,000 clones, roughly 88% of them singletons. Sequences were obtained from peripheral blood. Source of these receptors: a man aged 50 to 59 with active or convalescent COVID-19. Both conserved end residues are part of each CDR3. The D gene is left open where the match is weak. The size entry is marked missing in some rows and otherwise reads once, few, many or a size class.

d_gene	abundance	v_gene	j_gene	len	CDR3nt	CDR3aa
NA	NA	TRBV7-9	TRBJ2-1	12	TGTGCCAGCAGCCGGGACTCGAATGAGCAGTTCTTC	CASSRDSNEQFF
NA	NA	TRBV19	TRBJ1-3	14	TGTGCCAGTAGTTTCGACAGCTCTGGAAACACCATATATTTT	CASSFDSSGNTIYF
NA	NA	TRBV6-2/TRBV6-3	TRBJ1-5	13	TGTGCCACCAGCGACAAAAACAATCAGCCCCAGCATTTT	CATSDKNNQPQHF
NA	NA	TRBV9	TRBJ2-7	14	TGTGCCAGCAGTCAGGGGGGTTCCTCCTACGAGCAGTACTTC	CASSQGGSSYEQYF
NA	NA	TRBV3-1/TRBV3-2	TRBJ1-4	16	TGTGCCAGCAGCCCGAGGGAAATCGCAACTAATGAAAAACTGTTTTTT	CASSPREIATNEKLFF
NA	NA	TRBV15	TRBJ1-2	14	TGTGCCACCAGCAGAGATCGCAGGGACTATGGCTACACCTTC	CATSRDRRDYGYTF
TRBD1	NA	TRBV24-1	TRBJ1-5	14	TGTGCCACCAGTGACCACAGGGGCGATCAGCCCCAGCATTTT	CATSDHRGDQPQHF
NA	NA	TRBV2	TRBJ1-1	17	TGTGCCAGCAGCCTACGGATGCAGGGGTTCATGAACACTGAAGCTTTCTTT	CASSLRMQGFMNTEAFF
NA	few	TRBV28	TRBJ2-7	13	TGTGCCAGCAGTTTGGCGGATACCTACGAGCAGTACTTC	CASSLADTYEQYF
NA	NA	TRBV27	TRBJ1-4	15	TGTGCCAGCAGTTTATACGGGGGTAGTAATGAAAAACTGTTTTTT	CASSLYGGSNEKLFF
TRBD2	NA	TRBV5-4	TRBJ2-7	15	TGTGCCAGCAGCTTCAATTTAGCGGGACTCTACGAGCAGTACTTC	CASSFNLAGLYEQYF
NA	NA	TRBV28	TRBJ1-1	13	TGTGCCAGCAGTTCGACAGGTAGAACTGAAGCTTTCTTT	CASSSTGRTEAFF
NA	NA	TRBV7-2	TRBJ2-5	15	TGTGCCAGCAGCTTAGCCAGCGTAGTCCAAGAGACCCAGTACTTC	CASSLASVVQETQYF
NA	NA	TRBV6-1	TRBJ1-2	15	TGTGCCAGCAGTGAGGCGACAGAATGGAACTATGGCTACACCTTC	CASSEATEWNYGYTF
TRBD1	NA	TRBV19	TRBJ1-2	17	TGTGCCAGTAGTATAACGACAGGGATTGAGGAGTACTATGGCTACACCTTC	CASSITTGIEEYYGYTF
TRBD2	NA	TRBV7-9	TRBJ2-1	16	TGTGCCAGCAGCTTCTCGCTAGCGGGAGTTGGGAATGAGCAGTTCTTC	CASSFSLAGVGNEQFF
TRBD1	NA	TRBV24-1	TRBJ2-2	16	TGTGCCACCAGTGACGCGAGGACAGGGCAGGTCGGGGAGCTGTTTTTT	CATSDARTGQVGELFF
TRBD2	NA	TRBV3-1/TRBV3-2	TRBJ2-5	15	TGTGCCAGCAGCCCCAGCGGGAGTGGAGGAGAGACCCAGTACTTC	CASSPSGSGGETQYF
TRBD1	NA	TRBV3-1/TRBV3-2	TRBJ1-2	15	TGTGCCAGCAGGGGACAGGGCGTATGGAACTATGGCTACACCTTC	CASRGQGVWNYGYTF
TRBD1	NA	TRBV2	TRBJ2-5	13	TGTGCCAGCAGTAGGGACAGTAAAGAGACCCAGTACTTC	CASSRDSKETQYF
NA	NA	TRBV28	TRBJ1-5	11	TGTGCCAGCAGTTTGGGCCAGCCCCAGCATTTT	CASSLGQPQHF
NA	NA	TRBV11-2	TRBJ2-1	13	TGTGCCAGCAGAACTCTAGGGGCCCATGAGCAGTTCTTC	CASRTLGAHEQFF
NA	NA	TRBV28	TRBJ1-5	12	TGTGCCAGCAGTTTTATACAGGGGCCCCAGCATTTT	CASSFIQGPQHF
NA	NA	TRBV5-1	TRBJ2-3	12	TGCGCCAGCAGCTTGGCAGGAGATACGCAGTATTTT	CASSLAGDTQYF
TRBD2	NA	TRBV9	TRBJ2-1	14	TGTGCCAGCAGCGCCCCGACTAGCAGCAATGAGCAGTTCTTC	CASSAPTSSNEQFF
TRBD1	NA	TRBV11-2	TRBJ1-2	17	TGTGCCAGCAGCAACTTGATGGGAGAGGACAGGACGTATGGCTACACCTTC	CASSNLMGEDRTYGYTF
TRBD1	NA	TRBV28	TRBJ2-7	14	TGTGCCAGCAGTTCTCAGACAGGGATCTACGAGCAGTACTTC	CASSSQTGIYEQYF
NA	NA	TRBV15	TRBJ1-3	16	TGTGCCACCAGCAGAGATAGGGACACCTCTGGAAACACCATATATTTT	CATSRDRDTSGNTIYF
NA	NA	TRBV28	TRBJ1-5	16	TGTGCCAGCAGTTTAGGAGGCTTTCATAGCAATCAGCCCCAGCATTTT	CASSLGGFHSNQPQHF
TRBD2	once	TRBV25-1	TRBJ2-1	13	TGTGCCAGCAGTCAGACTAGCGTAGGTGAGCAGTTCTTC	CASSQTSVGEQFF
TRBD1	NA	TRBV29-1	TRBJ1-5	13	TGCAGCGTTACCAGGGGGCAAGGGCAGCCCCAGCATTTT	CSVTRGQGQPQHF
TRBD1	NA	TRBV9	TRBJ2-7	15	TGTGCCAGCAGCGTTCAGCCAGGGGGTCCCTACGAGCAGTACTTC	CASSVQPGGPYEQYF
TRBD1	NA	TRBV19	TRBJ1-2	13	TGTGCCAGTAGTGTAACCGGGACAGGGGCGGACACCTTC	CASSVTGTGADTF
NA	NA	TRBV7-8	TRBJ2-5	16	TGTGCCAGCAGCTTAGACGGAGGGCTGTTAGGGGAGACCCAGTACTTC	CASSLDGGLLGETQYF
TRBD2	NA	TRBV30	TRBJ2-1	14	TGTGCCTGGAGTCAGTCTAGCGGGGCAAATGAGCAGTTCTTC	CAWSQSSGANEQFF
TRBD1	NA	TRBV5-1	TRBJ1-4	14	TGCGCCAGCAGGTTCGGGACAGGGGAGGAAAAACTGTTTTTT	CASRFGTGEEKLFF
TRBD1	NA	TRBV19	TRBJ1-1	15	TGTGCCAGTAGTAGGACAGGGGGCGCGTGGACTGAAGCTTTCTTT	CASSRTGGAWTEAFF
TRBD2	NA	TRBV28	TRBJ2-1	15	TGTGCCAGCAGTCTTTTGGCGGGAGGCTTGGGTGAGCAGTTCTTC	CASSLLAGGLGEQFF
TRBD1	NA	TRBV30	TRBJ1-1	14	TGTGCCTGGGACCGGGCTCAGGGGGCCACTGAAGCTTTCTTT	CAWDRAQGATEAFF
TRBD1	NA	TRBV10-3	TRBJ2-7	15	TGTGCCATCAGCCCCGGGACAGGGGGCGGCTACGAGCAGTACTTC	CAISPGTGGGYEQYF
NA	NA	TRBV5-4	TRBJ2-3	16	TGTGCCAGCACCCTTTGGGGGAGGCCTTCCACAGATACGCAGTATTTT	CASTLWGRPSTDTQYF
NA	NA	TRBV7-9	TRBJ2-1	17	TGTGCCAGCAGCTTAGAATGGCTAGCTCGGTGGGACAATGAGCAGTTCTTC	CASSLEWLARWDNEQFF
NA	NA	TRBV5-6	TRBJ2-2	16	TGTGCCAGCAGCTTTTCGTTAGCCCATACAACCGGGGAGCTGTTTTTT	CASSFSLAHTTGELFF
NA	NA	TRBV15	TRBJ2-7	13	TGTGCCACCAGCAGAGATCCAGGGGTCGAGCAGTACTTC	CATSRDPGVEQYF
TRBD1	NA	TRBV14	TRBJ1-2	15	TGTGCCAGCAGCCAAGATCTGGACAGGGCGAATGGCTACACCTTC	CASSQDLDRANGYTF
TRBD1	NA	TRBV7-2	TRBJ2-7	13	TGTGCCAGCAGCAGCACAGGGACAGGGGCGCAGTACTTC	CASSSTGTGAQYF
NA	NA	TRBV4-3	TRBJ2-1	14	TGCGCCAGCAGCCAGGGTTGGGGAGACAATGAGCAGTTCTTC	CASSQGWGDNEQFF
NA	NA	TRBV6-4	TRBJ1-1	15	TGTGCCAGCAGTGACTCACCGGGAGCGAACACTGAAGCTTTCTTT	CASSDSPGANTEAFF